One sample yielded the 14 T cell receptor beta chains listed below, sequenced in a study of blood T cell repertoires in COVID-19. Libraries were prepared by immunoSEQ multiplex PCR; TCRdb keeps only in-frame clonotypes and omits some of them. Altogether just over 70,000 clones are present, approximately 80% being singletons, with the ten largest covering 18%. Sequences were obtained from peripheral blood. Receptor source: a man in his sixties or seventies who had recovered from COVID-19.

This clone was observed a single time. The chain carries TRBV5-4 and TRBJ1-6; the D gene is possibly TRBD1 (5 bases). V was shortened by 0 bases and J by 4 bases, with 8 bases between the two germline ends. Germline V gene lookup returns CDR1 SGHNT and CDR2 YYREEE (reference sequence). CDR3 length: 15 residues. As DNA, the CDR3 is TGTGCCAGCAGCTTGGACAGGTTTTATAATTCACCCCTCCACTTT. It yields the protein CASSLDRFYNSPLHF. Full variable domain (outside the CDR3, taken from reference TRBV5-4 and TRBJ1-6): ETGVTQSPTHLIKTRGQQVTLRCSSQSGHNTVSWYQQALGQGPQFIFQYYREEENGRGNFPPRFSGLQFPNYSSELNVNALELDDSALYLCASSLDRFYNSPLHFGNGTRLTVT.

The chain carries TRBV7-6 and TRBJ2-1; TRBD2 aligns across 9 bases. Germline V lookup: CDR1 SGHVS, CDR2 FNYEAQ. This CDR3 is built from 15 residues. J was trimmed by 6 bases and V by 1 base; bases with no gene match: 4. CDR3 in amino acids: CASSLVLAGINEQFF. CDR3 bases: TGTGCCAGCAGCTTAGTGCTAGCGGGAATCAATGAGCAGTTCTTC.

The chain links TRBV6-5 to TRBJ1-1; a possible D gene is TRBD1 (6 bases). The CDR3 has 15 residues. CDR1 is MNHEY and CDR2 is SVGAGI in the germline V gene. V was trimmed by 0 bases and J by 1 base, leaving 9 bases between them. The CDR3 protein is CASSYSGTPNTEAFF. As DNA, the CDR3 is TGTGCCAGCAGTTACTCTGGGACACCGAACACTGAAGCTTTCTTT.

The gene calls are TRBV5-1 and TRBJ2-2; 14 nucleotides match TRBD2. The CDR3 has 18 residues. V was clipped by 0 bases and J by 4 bases; unmatched bases: 5. The germline V gene has CDR1 SGHRS and CDR2 YFSETQ. CDR3 sequence (DNA): TGCGCCAGCAGCTTGGGACTAGCGGGAGGGCGTGGCACCGGGGAGCTGTTTTTT. It yields the protein CASSLGLAGGRGTGELFF.

The count of this clone is one. The chain joins TRBV11-2 to TRBJ2-7; D is undetermined. Germline V lookup: CDR1 SGHAT, CDR2 FQNNGV. The CDR3 length is 14 residues. The ends were cut back, 1 base at V and 3 bases at J, with 10 bases in the middle. The CDR3 loop reads CASSLAAAYYEQYF. CDR3 DNA: TGTGCCAGCAGCTTAGCCGCGGCGTACTACGAGCAGTACTTC.

The chain joins TRBV10-3 to TRBJ2-5, with D possibly being TRBD2 (5 bases). Germline lookup yields CDR1 ENHRY and CDR2 SYGVKD. This CDR3 contains 14 residues. The V gene lost 3 bases and the J gene lost 2 bases, with 10 bases spanning the gap. The DNA of the CDR3 is TGTGCCATCAGTGATCCGGGAAGGCAAGAGACCCAGTACTTC. It codes for CAISDPGRQETQYF.

V is TRBV7-9 and J is TRBJ2-3, with no clear D. The V end lost 3 bases, the J end lost 1 base, and 8 bases lay between the germline ends. The V gene's germline CDR1 is SEHNR and CDR2 FQNEAQ (reference sequence). The CDR3 length is 14 residues. The CDR3 coding sequence is TGTGCCAGCAGCTTTGAACTACGCACAGATACGCAGTATTTT. Translated: CASSFELRTDTQYF.

CDR3 region: CASSPGQLTNYGYTF. The CDR3 DNA sequence: TGTGCCAGCAGTCCGGGACAGCTCACTAACTATGGCTACACCTTC. This chain connects TRBV6-2 or TRBV6-3 to TRBJ1-2; 7 nucleotides agree with TRBD1. Germline CDR1 is MNHEY and CDR2 is SVGEGT. The CDR3 covers 15 residues. V lost 5 bases, J lost 0 bases, and 6 bases stayed unmatched.

The chain is built from TRBV5-1 and TRBJ2-7; a possible D gene is TRBD2 (6 bases). Per germline, CDR1 SGHRS and CDR2 YFSETQ. V lost 4 bases, J lost 5 bases, and 19 bases lay in between. The CDR3 length is 15 residues. The CDR3 sequence is CASSLSPGVVDEQYF. In DNA form, the CDR3 reads TGCGCCAGCAGCCTTTCCCCGGGGGTCGTCGACGAGCAGTACTTC.

V usage is TRBV29-1 and J usage is TRBJ2-1; 15 bases align to TRBD2. The germline V gene encodes CDR1 SQVTM and CDR2 ANQGSEA. V shed 6 bases and J 7 bases; nucleotides not matched to a gene: 7. There are 15 residues in the CDR3. For the CDR3, the DNA is TGCAGCGTCGGACTAGCGGGAGGGCCAGGGAATGAGCAGTTCTTC. As protein: CSVGLAGGPGNEQFF.

The V gene is TRBV6-2 or TRBV6-3, the J gene TRBJ1-5; 7 bases are a match to TRBD1. V gave up 5 bases and J gave up 1 base; unmatched junction bases: 8. This CDR3 is 16 amino acids long. In germline, CDR1 is MNHEY, CDR2 SVGEGT. In nucleotides, the CDR3 is TGTGCCAGCAGTAGAGGGGGCGCAGGAAGCAATCAGCCCCAGCATTTT. Translation gives CASSRGGAGSNQPQHF.

The V and J genes are TRBV27 and TRBJ2-5; 9 bases are shared with TRBD1. Germline lookup yields CDR1 MNHEY and CDR2 SMNVEV (reference sequence). The V gene end was trimmed by 6 bases and the J gene end by 4 bases; junction bases not matched to a gene: 3. This CDR3 is built from 13 residues. DNA of the CDR3: TGTGCCAGCAGGGGACAGGGTAGAGAGACCCAGTACTTC. Protein sequence: CASRGQGRETQYF.

The genes are TRBV10-3 and TRBJ2-3; D might be TRBD2 (5 bases). With 6 bases removed from V and 6 bases from J, the gap between germline ends came to 16 bases. Per the germline V gene, CDR1 is ENHRY and CDR2 is SYGVKD. The CDR3 has 14 amino acids. This CDR3 reads CAIRASVGEDTQYF. The CDR3 DNA reads TGTGCCATCAGAGCCAGTGTCGGGGAGGATACGCAGTATTTT.

The chain couples TRBV27 to TRBJ2-7; 11 bases map to TRBD2. The CDR3 runs 16 residues. Germline assignment: CDR1 MNHEY and CDR2 SMNVEV (reference sequence). J lost 1 base, V lost 5 bases, and 7 bases had no gene match. DNA of the CDR3: TGTGCCAGCAGTCCCACTAGCGGGAGTAGGTCCTACGAGCAGTACTTC. This translates into CASSPTSGSRSYEQYF.